The 28 T cell receptor beta chains presented below share a single source sample, sequenced in a study of cytotoxic CD8 clonotypes in ibrutinib-treated CLL. Here immunoSEQ multiplex PCR was the method, and the copy in TCRdb shows in-frame clones only, minus some. The sample includes about 22,000 clones, around 72% of them seen just once. Sequenced material: PBMCs, taken before ibrutinib treatment. These receptors all stem from a human donor with chronic lymphocytic leukemia.

V is TRBV27 and J is TRBJ1-1, with a weak D call TRBD1 (5 bases). Per germline, CDR1 MNHEY and CDR2 SMNVEV (reference sequence). V lost 8 bases, J lost 7 bases, and 17 bases lay in between. CDR3 length: 13 residues. For the CDR3, the DNA is TGTGCCAGCGGCCCCACCAGGGCGGATGAAGCTTTCTTT. This gives the protein CASGPTRADEAFF.

The V and J genes are TRBV5-6 and TRBJ2-3; D is uncertain. V gave up 1 base and J gave up 0 bases, with 12 bases separating them. There are 16 residues in the CDR3. Germline values: CDR1 SGHDT, CDR2 YYEEEE. The DNA for the CDR3 is TGTGCCAGCAGCTTGTACCGGACCGCAAGCACAGATACGCAGTATTTT. Encoded protein: CASSLYRTASTDTQYF.

The CDR3 is CASSFPPLRYRADNEQFF. The CDR3 nucleotides read TGTGCCAGCAGTTTCCCCCCTCTCAGGTATAGGGCCGACAATGAGCAGTTCTTC. The chain joins TRBV28 to TRBJ2-1; D call uncertain. CDR1 is MDHEN, CDR2 SYDVKM, per germline. V lost 3 bases to trimming and J lost 5 bases, with 23 bases between them. The CDR3 covers 18 residues.

This clone was detected only once. The CDR3 region has the DNA TGTGCCAGCAGCCCCGCGGCGGTGGCCTATAATTCACCCCTCCACTTT. Its translation is CASSPAAVAYNSPLHF. V gene TRBV7-2 combines with J gene TRBJ1-6; no clear D. Germline CDR1 reads SGHTA; CDR2 reads FQGNSA. The CDR3 loop spans 16 amino acids. V shed 5 bases and J shed 2 bases, with 13 bases lying between them.

This chain links TRBV5-5 with TRBJ1-2; D uncertain. This CDR3 spans 12 amino acids. Germline CDR1 reads SGHKS; CDR2 reads YYEKEE (reference sequence). V lost 1 base and J lost 6, with 7 bases in between. CDR3 sequence: CASSLRRDGYTF. The CDR3 region has the DNA TGTGCCAGCAGCTTGAGGAGGGATGGCTACACCTTC.

The rearrangement links TRBV13 to TRBJ2-3; D gene unclear. Per germline, CDR1 PRHDT and CDR2 FYEKMQ (reference sequence). The CDR3 is 14 amino acids. The V end lost 4 bases, the J end lost 4 bases, and 12 bases lay between the germline ends. The CDR3 coding sequence is TGTGCCAGCAGCTCGACACCAGGATCAGATACGCAGTATTTT. Translating it yields CASSSTPGSDTQYF.

V is TRBV7-2 and J is TRBJ2-3; 8 positions match TRBD2. J was trimmed by 5 bases and V by 5 bases; bases with no gene match: 6. The CDR3 extends over 14 amino acids. CDR1 is SGHTA and CDR2 is FQGNSA in the germline V gene. The CDR3 bases are TGTGCCAGCAGCCCGGGACTAGAGGGAGATACGCAGTATTTT. Its protein product is CASSPGLEGDTQYF. Full variable domain (remainder filled in from reference TRBV7-2 and TRBJ2-3): GAGVSQSPSNKVTEKGKDVELRCDPISGHTALYWYRQSLGQGLEFLIYFQGNSAPDKSGLPSDRFSAERTGGSVSTLTIQRTQQEDSAVYLCASSPGLEGDTQYFGPGTRLTVL.

The chain has TRBV5-1 and TRBJ2-3, with 8 bases matching TRBD1. CDR3 length: 15 residues. Losses at the gene ends were 3 bases for V and 6 bases for J; bases not matched to a gene: 9. Germline values: CDR1 SGHRS, CDR2 YFSETQ. The CDR3: CASSWSGRGLDTQYF. CDR3 nucleotide sequence: TGCGCCAGCAGCTGGAGCGGCAGGGGGCTTGATACGCAGTATTTT.

The chain couples TRBV7-2 to TRBJ2-1; 10 bases are shared with TRBD2. V was pared by 4 bases and J by 6 bases, with 6 bases of the junction left unmatched. The CDR3 covers 15 residues. Germline V gene sequence: CDR1 SGHTA, CDR2 FQGNSA. The CDR3 region is CASSSGSGRGNEQFF. DNA of the CDR3: TGTGCCAGCAGCTCCGGCAGCGGGAGGGGCAATGAGCAGTTCTTC.

The chain carries TRBV5-1 and TRBJ2-2, with D uncertain. From germline, CDR1 is SGHRS and CDR2 YFSETQ. The CDR3 is 15 amino acids. Trimming removed 0 bases from V and 2 bases from J, with 8 bases in between. The CDR3 nucleotides are TGCGCCAGCAGCTTGGCTCAAAGAAACACCGGGGAGCTGTTTTTT. It codes for CASSLAQRNTGELFF. Looking up the rest from reference TRBV5-1 and TRBJ2-2 gives the full variable domain: KAGVTQTPRYLIKTRGQQVTLSCSPISGHRSVSWYQQTPGQGLQFLFEYFSETQRNKGNFPGRFSGRQFSNSRSEMNVSTLELGDSALYLCASSLAQRNTGELFFGEGSRLTVL.

This chain links TRBV7-3 with TRBJ2-3, with TRBD1 matching over 7 bases. The trim removed 8 bases at V and 5 bases at J, leaving 7 bases unmatched. There are 13 residues in the CDR3. Germline V lookup: CDR1 SGHTA, CDR2 FQGTGA. This chain's CDR3 is CASEAGGIDTQYF. Written as DNA, the CDR3 is TGTGCCAGCGAGGCAGGGGGAATAGATACGCAGTATTTT.

This clone was seen a few times. This chain links TRBV13 with TRBJ1-3; perhaps TRBD1 as D (6 bases). Trimming removed 0 bases at V and 2 bases at J, with 8 bases between. The CDR3 is made up of 15 amino acids. Germline CDR1 is PRHDT and CDR2 is FYEKMQ (reference sequence). This CDR3 is CASSLGGTTGNTIYF. CDR3 DNA: TGTGCCAGCAGCTTAGGAGGGACAACTGGAAACACCATATATTTT. The whole variable domain, filled in from reference TRBV13 and TRBJ1-3, reads AAGVIQSPRHLIKEKRETATLKCYPIPRHDTVYWYQQGPGQDPQFLISFYEKMQSDKGSIPDRFSAQQFSDYHSELNMSSLELGDSALYFCASSLGGTTGNTIYFGEGSWLTVV.

This clone was seen once. V gene TRBV7-2 combines with J gene TRBJ2-5, with TRBD2 identical over 10 bases. J lost 5 bases, V lost 1 base, and 7 bases had no gene match. The germline CDR1 and CDR2 sequences are SGHTA and FQGNSA. The CDR3 length is 16 residues. The CDR3 sequence is CASSLGLAGAAETQYF. DNA of the CDR3: TGTGCCAGCAGCTTAGGGCTAGCGGGAGCTGCGGAGACCCAGTACTTC.

The CDR3 loop is CASSEGSGNTIYF. In nucleotides, the CDR3 is TGTGCCAGCTCAGAAGGCTCTGGAAACACCATATATTTT. J is TRBJ1-3 and V is TRBV18; D not resolved. The V end was cut by 5 bases, the J end by 0 bases, with 5 bases between. The CDR3 has 13 amino acids. CDR1 and CDR2 from the germline V gene are KGHSH and LQKENI.

The rearrangement joins TRBV7-2 to TRBJ2-5, with TRBD2 matching 9 bases. This CDR3 comprises 15 residues. After removal of 5 bases from V and 7 bases from J, the junction contained 11 bases not matched to a gene. Germline V gene data show CDR1 as SGHTA and CDR2 as FQGNSA. This CDR3 reads CASSPPGLTSGTQYF. The CDR3 DNA reads as TGTGCCAGCAGCCCTCCGGGACTGACTAGCGGGACCCAGTACTTC. The full variable domain, completed using reference TRBV7-2 and TRBJ2-5, is GAGVSQSPSNKVTEKGKDVELRCDPISGHTALYWYRQSLGQGLEFLIYFQGNSAPDKSGLPSDRFSAERTGGSVSTLTIQRTQQEDSAVYLCASSPPGLTSGTQYFGPGTRLLVL.

The chain has TRBV5-1 and TRBJ2-1; D remains ambiguous. Trimming shortened V by 7 bases and J by 2 bases, and 19 bases separated the two germline ends. This CDR3 has 16 amino acids. CDR1 and CDR2 (germline): SGHRS, YFSETQ. In DNA, the CDR3 is TGCGCCAGCTGCCGAAGCCTGGGTCCTCCCTACAATGAGCAGTTCTTC. As protein: CASCRSLGPPYNEQFF.

This clone was counted a few times. The chain joins TRBV28 to TRBJ1-4; 12 bases are a match to TRBD1. The CDR3 covers 15 residues. The V and J ends lost 6 bases and 5 bases, in that order; junction bases with no gene match: 4. Germline lookup yields CDR1 MDHEN and CDR2 SYDVKM. The CDR3 coding sequence is TGTGCCAGCAGGGGACAGGGGGCGGGGAATGAAAAACTGTTTTTT. It specifies CASRGQGAGNEKLFF.

This sequence joins TRBV7-2 and TRBJ2-1; TRBD1 aligns across 10 bases. From germline, CDR1 is SGHTA and CDR2 FQGNSA. The CDR3 length is 17 residues. Trimming at V came to 5 bases and at J to 5 bases, leaving 12 bases not matched to a gene. CDR3 sequence reads: CASSPRDRGLMDNEQFF. CDR3 sequence (DNA): TGTGCCAGCAGCCCGAGGGACAGGGGACTTATGGACAATGAGCAGTTCTTC. Full variable domain (missing parts from reference TRBV7-2 and TRBJ2-1): GAGVSQSPSNKVTEKGKDVELRCDPISGHTALYWYRQSLGQGLEFLIYFQGNSAPDKSGLPSDRFSAERTGGSVSTLTIQRTQQEDSAVYLCASSPRDRGLMDNEQFFGPGTRLTVL.

Comments on this clone: Sequence at one end of the junction differs from germline and may be a read error. The chain combines TRBV7-7 with TRBJ2-5; D is possibly TRBD2 (5 bases). The CDR3 covers 14 residues. Germline V gene sequence: CDR1 SSHAT, CDR2 FNYEAQ (reference sequence). The CDR3 spells CASSSTGRKETQYF. In nucleotides, the CDR3 is TGTGCTAGCAGCTCGACGGGAAGGAAGGAGACCCAGTACTTC.

This chain links TRBV5-1 with TRBJ2-3; no reliable D call. The CDR3 totals 15 residues. In germline, CDR1 is SGHRS, CDR2 YFSETQ. V lost 0 bases and J lost 3, with 11 bases in between. For the CDR3, the DNA is TGCGCCAGCAGCTTGGATACACCGAGGACAGATACGCAGTATTTT. Translating it yields CASSLDTPRTDTQYF.

The chain uses TRBV7-9 and TRBJ2-7; unclear D gene. The V gene's germline CDR1 is SEHNR and CDR2 FQNEAQ (reference sequence). The ends were cut back, 4 bases at V and 3 bases at J, with 10 bases in the middle. The CDR3 runs to 13 residues. The CDR3 DNA is TGTGCCAGCAGCTCGGCAGTCTACTACGAGCAGTACTTC. Its translation: CASSSAVYYEQYF.

The gene calls are TRBV2 and TRBJ1-2, with D uncertain. V gave up 5 bases and J gave up 9 bases, with 16 bases separating them. Germline CDR1 is SNHLY and CDR2 is FYNNEI. The CDR3 runs 13 residues. In nucleotides, the CDR3 is TGTGCCAGCAGTCATGCGGTACACTCGAGCTACACCTTC. Residues: CASSHAVHSSYTF.

The chain carries TRBV7-9 and TRBJ2-4; 9 bases are shared with TRBD1. J was trimmed by 4 bases and V by 5 bases; bases with no gene match: 3. CDR1 is SEHNR and CDR2 is FQNEAQ in the germline V gene (reference sequence). The CDR3 spans 14 residues. CDR3 amino acids: CASSQGTGKNIQYF. The CDR3 nucleotides read TGTGCCAGCAGCCAAGGGACAGGGAAAAACATTCAGTACTTC.

The V gene is TRBV9, the J gene TRBJ1-1; D gene ambiguous. Deletions cut 3 bases from V and 1 base from J, with 16 bases between. The germline V gene has CDR1 SGDLS and CDR2 YYNGEE. CDR3 length: 16 amino acids. CDR3 DNA sequence: TGTGCCAGCAGCGCCACCGTGGGGAGATCGAACACTGAAGCTTTCTTT. Amino acid sequence: CASSATVGRSNTEAFF.

The genes are TRBV6-1 and TRBJ1-1; maybe TRBD1 (6 bases). The V gene lost 10 bases and the J gene lost 1 base, with 16 bases spanning the gap. Germline loops: CDR1 MNHNS, CDR2 SASEGT. CDR3 length equals 14 residues. CDR3 region: CATQYQDRNTEAFF. CDR3 DNA: TGTGCCACCCAATATCAGGACAGGAACACTGAAGCTTTCTTT.

This clone has a handful of counts. The rearrangement joins TRBV4-3 to TRBJ2-7; D might be TRBD2 (6 bases). Between the trimmed V and J ends, which lost 1 base and 1 base, there was a span of 14 bases. CDR3 length: 16 residues. Per germline, CDR1 LGHNA and CDR2 YSLEER. CDR3 coding DNA: TGCGCCAGCAGCCAAGCAGGTGCGGGATCGTCCTACGAGCAGTACTTC. Residues: CASSQAGAGSSYEQYF.

The chain joins TRBV20-1 to TRBJ1-1; TRBD1 might be the D (5 bases). Trimming pared 7 bases from V and 3 bases from J, leaving 6 bases between. The CDR3 consists of 10 residues. Germline-derived CDR1 and CDR2 are DFQATT and SNEGSKA (reference sequence). The CDR3, as DNA: TGCAGTGAAGGGGACACTGAAGCTTTCTTT. Amino acids: CSEGDTEAFF.

The chain has TRBV2 and TRBJ1-5, with D perhaps matching TRBD1 (6 bases). The CDR3 is made up of 16 amino acids. Germline V gene lookup returns CDR1 SNHLY and CDR2 FYNNEI. V lost 2 bases and J 3 bases, leaving 14 bases between the germline ends. CDR3 nucleotide sequence: TGTGCCAGCAGTGAAAGGGGAGGACAGATCAATCAGCCCCAGCATTTT. It codes for CASSERGGQINQPQHF.